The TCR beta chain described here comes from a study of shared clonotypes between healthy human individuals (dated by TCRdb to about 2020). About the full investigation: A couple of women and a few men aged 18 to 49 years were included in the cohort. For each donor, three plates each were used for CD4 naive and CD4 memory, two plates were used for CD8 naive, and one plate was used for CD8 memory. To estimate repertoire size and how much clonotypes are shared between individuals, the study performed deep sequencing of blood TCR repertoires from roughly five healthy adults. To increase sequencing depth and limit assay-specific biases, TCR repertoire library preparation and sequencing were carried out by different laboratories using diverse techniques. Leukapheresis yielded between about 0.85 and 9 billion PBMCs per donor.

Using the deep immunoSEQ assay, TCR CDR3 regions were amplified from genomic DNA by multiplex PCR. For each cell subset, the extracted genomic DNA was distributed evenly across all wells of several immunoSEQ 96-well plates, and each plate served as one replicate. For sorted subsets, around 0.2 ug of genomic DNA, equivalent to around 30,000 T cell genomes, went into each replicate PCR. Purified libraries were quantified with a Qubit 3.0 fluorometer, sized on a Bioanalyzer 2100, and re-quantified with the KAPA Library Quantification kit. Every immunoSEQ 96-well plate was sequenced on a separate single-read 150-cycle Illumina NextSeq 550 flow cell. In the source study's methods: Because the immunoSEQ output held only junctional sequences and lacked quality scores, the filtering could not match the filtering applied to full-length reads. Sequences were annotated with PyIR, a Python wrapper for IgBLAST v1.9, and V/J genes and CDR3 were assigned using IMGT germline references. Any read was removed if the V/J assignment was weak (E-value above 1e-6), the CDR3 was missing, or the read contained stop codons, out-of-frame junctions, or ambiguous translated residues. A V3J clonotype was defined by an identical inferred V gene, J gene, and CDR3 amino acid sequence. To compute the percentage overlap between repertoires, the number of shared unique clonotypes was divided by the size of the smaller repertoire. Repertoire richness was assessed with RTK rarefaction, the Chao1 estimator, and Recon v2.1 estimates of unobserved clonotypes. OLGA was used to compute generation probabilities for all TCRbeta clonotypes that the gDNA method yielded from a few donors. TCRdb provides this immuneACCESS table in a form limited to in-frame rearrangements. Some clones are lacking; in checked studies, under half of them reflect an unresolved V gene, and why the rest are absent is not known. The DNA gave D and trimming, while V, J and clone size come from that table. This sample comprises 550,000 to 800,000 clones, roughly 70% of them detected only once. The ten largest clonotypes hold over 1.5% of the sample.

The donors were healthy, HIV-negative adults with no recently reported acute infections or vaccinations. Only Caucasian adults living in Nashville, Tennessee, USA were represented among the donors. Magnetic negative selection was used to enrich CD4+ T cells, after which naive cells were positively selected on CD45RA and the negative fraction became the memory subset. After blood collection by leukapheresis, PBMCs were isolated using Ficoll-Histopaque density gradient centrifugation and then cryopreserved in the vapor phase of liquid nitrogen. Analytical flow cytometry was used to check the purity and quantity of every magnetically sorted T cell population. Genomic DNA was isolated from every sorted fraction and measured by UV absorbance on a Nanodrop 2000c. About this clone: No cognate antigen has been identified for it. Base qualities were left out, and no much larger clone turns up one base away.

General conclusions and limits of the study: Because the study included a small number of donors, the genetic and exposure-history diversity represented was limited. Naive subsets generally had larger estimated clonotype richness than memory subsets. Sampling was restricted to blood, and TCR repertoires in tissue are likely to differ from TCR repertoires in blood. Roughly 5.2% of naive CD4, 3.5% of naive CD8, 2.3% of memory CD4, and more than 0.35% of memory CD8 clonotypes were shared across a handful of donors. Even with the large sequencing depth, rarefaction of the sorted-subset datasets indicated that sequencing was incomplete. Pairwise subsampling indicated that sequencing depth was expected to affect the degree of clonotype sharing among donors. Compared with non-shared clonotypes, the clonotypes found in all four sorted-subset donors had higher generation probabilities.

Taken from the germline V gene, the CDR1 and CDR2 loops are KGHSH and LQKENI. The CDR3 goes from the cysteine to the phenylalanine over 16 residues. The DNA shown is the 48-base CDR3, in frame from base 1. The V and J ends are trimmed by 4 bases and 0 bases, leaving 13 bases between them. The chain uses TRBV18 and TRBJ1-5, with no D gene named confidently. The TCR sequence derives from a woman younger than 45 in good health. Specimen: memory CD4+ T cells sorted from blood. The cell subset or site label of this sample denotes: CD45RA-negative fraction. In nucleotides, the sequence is TGTGCCAGCTCACGTGTAGCCGGTATTAGCAATCAGCCCCAGCATTTT. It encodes CASSRVAGISNQPQHF.